One and the same sample provided the 15 T cell receptor beta chains below, sequenced in a study of blood T cell repertoires in COVID-19 (dated by TCRdb to 2019 to 2021). Libraries were constructed by the immunoSEQ multiplex PCR assay. TCRdb took over this immuneACCESS table, retaining in-frame rearrangements with V and J assigned. Such tables are incomplete; in checked studies, under half of the missing clones stem from an unresolved V gene, and the remainder is unexplained. The sample profile shows around 150,000 clones; just under 85% of them were found once. Clones ranked in the top ten supply 6.2% of the sample. Sequencing was carried out using PBMCs or T cells enriched from blood (not recorded which). The source is a middle-aged woman who had recovered from COVID-19.

The chain links TRBV9 to TRBJ2-1, with D possibly being TRBD2 (5 bases). This CDR3 has 13 residues. Trimming left V 3 bases short and J 6 bases short, with 10 bases between. Germline V gene data show CDR1 as SGDLS and CDR2 as YYNGEE. Here the CDR3 reads CASSATAGNEQFF. CDR3 DNA: TGTGCCAGCAGCGCGACGGCGGGCAATGAGCAGTTCTTC.

J is TRBJ1-2 and V is TRBV7-9; no definite D call. Trimming stripped 2 bases from V and 0 bases from J, with 7 bases between. The CDR3 sequence is 14 residues long. Germline CDR1 SEHNR, CDR2 FQNEAQ (reference sequence). This CDR3 reads CASSLLGTNYGYTF. For the CDR3, the DNA is TGTGCCAGCAGCTTACTGGGCACTAACTATGGCTACACCTTC. Complete variable domain (other parts from reference TRBV7-9 and TRBJ1-2): DTGVSQNPRHKITKRGQNVTFRCDPISEHNRLYWYRQTLGQGPEFLTYFQNEAQLEKSRLLSDRFSAERPKGSFSTLEIQRTEQGDSAMYLCASSLLGTNYGYTFGSGTRLTVV.

The chain joins TRBV30 to TRBJ2-3; a possible D gene is TRBD2 (7 bases). Trimming stripped 0 bases from V and 4 bases from J, with 17 bases between. CDR3 length equals 16 residues. CDR1 and CDR2 (germline): GTSNPN, SVGIG (reference sequence). CDR3 in amino acids: CAWSVWGGLAPDTQYF. The CDR3, as DNA: TGTGCCTGGAGTGTTTGGGGGGGGCTCGCCCCAGATACGCAGTATTTT.

The chain has TRBV6-5 and TRBJ1-6; no clear D gene. Germline-derived CDR1 and CDR2 are MNHEY and SVGAGI. Trimming pared 3 bases from V and 6 bases from J, leaving 15 bases between. The CDR3 consists of 16 residues. The CDR3 coding sequence is TGTGCCAGCAGTTATTCCGGGTCCTCTATTAATTCACCCCTCCACTTT. Translated, it gives CASSYSGSSINSPLHF.

The chain has TRBV5-5 and TRBJ1-2; 10 positions agree with TRBD1. This CDR3 comprises 15 residues. CDR1 is SGHKS, CDR2 YYEKEE, per germline (reference sequence). After removal of 5 bases from V and 5 bases from J, the junction contained 9 bases not matched to a gene. As DNA, the CDR3 is TGTGCCAGCAGTCCGGGGACAGGGGTTGGGTATGGCTACACCTTC. Its protein product is CASSPGTGVGYGYTF.

The CDR3: CASRHRGGKGYTF. The CDR3 DNA is TGTGCCAGCAGGCACAGGGGTGGAAAGGGCTACACCTTC. The V and J genes are TRBV14 and TRBJ1-2; 7 bases are shared with TRBD1. Trimming at V came to 6 bases and at J to 8 bases, leaving 9 bases not matched to a gene. The length of the CDR3 is 13 residues. Per the germline V gene, CDR1 is SGHDN and CDR2 is FVKESK. Drawing the rest from reference TRBV14 and TRBJ1-2, the complete variable domain is EAGVTQFPSHSVIEKGQTVTLRCDPISGHDNLYWYRRVMGKEIKFLLHFVKESKQDESGMPNNRFLAERTGGTYSTLKVQPAELEDSGVYFCASRHRGGKGYTFGSGTRLTVV.

Details on this clone: The same CDR3 is also encoded by other DNA sequences in this sample. This sequence joins TRBV10-3 and TRBJ1-1, with a weak D call TRBD1 (5 bases). This CDR3 region has 13 residues. CDR1 and CDR2 (germline): ENHRY, SYGVKD. The germline V and J ends were trimmed by 3 bases and 2 bases, with 7 bases remaining between them. CDR3 residues: CAISDRENTEAFF. The CDR3 nucleotides are TGTGCCATCAGTGACAGGGAAAACACTGAAGCTTTCTTT.

This chain uses TRBV30 with TRBJ1-3; a possible D gene is TRBD1 (5 bases). V was shortened by 0 bases and J by 0 bases, with 9 bases between the two germline ends. Germline assignment: CDR1 GTSNPN and CDR2 SVGIG (reference sequence). The CDR3 length is 15 residues. The CDR3 DNA sequence: TGTGCCTGGAGTGTACGCAGGGACTCTGGAAACACCATATATTTT. This sequence encodes CAWSVRRDSGNTIYF.

The gene calls are TRBV5-4 and TRBJ1-4; 9 bases map to TRBD1. This CDR3 spans 16 amino acids. Germline-derived CDR1 and CDR2 are SGHNT and YYREEE (reference sequence). V gave up 0 bases and J gave up 3 bases; unmatched junction bases: 3. The CDR3 bases are TGTGCCAGCAGCTTGGCCGGGACAGGGTCTAATGAAAAACTGTTTTTT. Protein sequence: CASSLAGTGSNEKLFF.

The chain has TRBV19 and TRBJ1-2; perhaps TRBD1 as D (6 bases). V was shortened by 7 bases and J by 5 bases, with 17 bases between the two germline ends. This CDR3 contains 14 residues. The germline V gene has CDR1 LNHDA and CDR2 SQIVND (reference sequence). CDR3 region: CASTPDRDIYGYTF. CDR3 DNA: TGTGCCAGTACCCCGGATAGGGACATTTATGGCTACACCTTC.

CDR3: CASSEGVEAFF. CDR3 sequence (DNA): TGTGCCAGCAGTGAAGGAGTTGAAGCTTTCTTT. The rearrangement uses TRBV6-1 and TRBJ1-1; no clear D gene. Germline lookup yields CDR1 MNHNS and CDR2 SASEGT. V was clipped by 1 base and J by 7 bases, with 4 bases between them. The length of the CDR3 is 11 residues.

CDR3 in amino acids: CASGARKRDYGYTF. For the CDR3, the DNA is TGTGCCAGCGGAGCCCGGAAGCGAGACTATGGCTACACCTTC. The chain links TRBV2 to TRBJ1-2, with unresolved D. The CDR3 is made up of 14 amino acids. Trimming took off 8 bases at V and 3 bases at J, with 16 bases between the two ends. CDR1 is SNHLY and CDR2 is FYNNEI in the germline V gene.

The genes are TRBV20-1 and TRBJ2-1; 7 bases map to TRBD1. Trimming cost V 8 bases and J 6 bases; bases outside gene matches: 4. The CDR3 runs to 11 residues. Germline assignment: CDR1 DFQATT and CDR2 SNEGSKA (reference sequence). CDR3 sequence (DNA): TGCAGTTCTCAGGGGGTCAATGAGCAGTTCTTC. Translation gives CSSQGVNEQFF.

This clone was counted only a few times. This rearrangement joins TRBV11-2 to TRBJ1-4, with D possibly TRBD1 on 6 matching bases. Germline V gene lookup returns CDR1 SGHAT and CDR2 FQNNGV. The CDR3 is 15 residues long. Trimming cost V 6 bases and J 8 bases, with 19 bases left between them. The CDR3 DNA reads TGTGCCAGCAGACCGAATACAGGGTATTGGGAAAAACTGTTTTTT. Protein product: CASRPNTGYWEKLFF. The full variable domain, its missing parts supplied by reference TRBV11-2 and TRBJ1-4, is EAGVAQSPRYKIIEKRQSVAFWCNPISGHATLYWYQQILGQGPKLLIQFQNNGVVDDSQLPKDRFSAERLKGVDSTLKIQPAKLEDSAVYLCASRPNTGYWEKLFFGSGTQLSVL.

The J gene is TRBJ1-1, the V gene TRBV19, with a possible D match to TRBD1 (5 bases). Germline CDR1 and CDR2: LNHDA and SQIVND (reference sequence). This CDR3 has 15 residues. The V gene lost 2 bases and the J gene lost 4 bases, with 14 bases spanning the gap. The CDR3 sequence: CASSITDQGGTEAFF. DNA of the CDR3: TGTGCCAGTAGTATAACCGATCAGGGTGGCACTGAAGCTTTCTTT.